What follows are 9 T cell receptor beta chains derived from one specimen sequenced in a study of blood T cell repertoires in COVID-19. Sequencing was performed with immunoSEQ multiplex PCR; in TCRdb, only in-frame clones are kept and a portion is missing. The table has some 390,000 clones, approximately 91% seen once. The material sequenced was peripheral blood. These receptors were obtained from a woman in her thirties or forties with COVID-19, enrolled during active disease.

This rearrangement joins TRBV6-2 or TRBV6-3 to TRBJ1-1, with unresolved D. The CDR3 runs 13 residues. From germline, CDR1 is MNHEY and CDR2 SVGEGT. The ends were cut back, 0 bases at V and 8 bases at J, with 10 bases in the middle. The CDR3 here is CASSYSGLPEAFF. The DNA for the CDR3 is TGTGCCAGCAGTTACTCGGGCCTTCCCGAAGCTTTCTTT.

This rearrangement joins TRBV5-4 to TRBJ2-2, with no clear D. With 0 bases removed from V and 1 base from J, the gap between germline ends came to 4 bases. Germline CDR1 SGHNT, CDR2 YYREEE (reference sequence). The CDR3 spans 14 residues. CDR3 protein: CASSLGQNTGELFF. The CDR3 DNA sequence: TGTGCCAGCAGCTTGGGACAGAACACCGGGGAGCTGTTTTTT.

The chain links TRBV5-1 to TRBJ2-7, with D perhaps TRBD1 (7 bases). This CDR3 spans 15 amino acids. From germline, CDR1 is SGHRS and CDR2 YFSETQ. Deletions cut 0 bases from V and 2 bases from J, with 12 bases between. The CDR3, as DNA: TGCGCCAGCAGCTTGGCGGAGGGGGCGACCTACGAGCAGTACTTC. Its translation: CASSLAEGATYEQYF.

The chain has TRBV27 and TRBJ2-1; 8 bases align to TRBD2. The germline V gene has CDR1 MNHEY and CDR2 SMNVEV (reference sequence). The CDR3 covers 16 residues. V shed 7 bases, J shed 4 bases, and the junction held 12 bases outside the gene matches. The CDR3 nucleotides read TGTGCCAGCACCCCCCTGAGTAGCGGGACTTACAATGAGCAGTTCTTC. Residues: CASTPLSSGTYNEQFF.

J is TRBJ1-1 and V is TRBV7-9, with TRBD1 identical over 7 bases. The CDR3 contains 11 residues. CDR1 and CDR2 (germline): SEHNR, FQNEAQ (reference sequence). V trimming: 1 base; J trimming: 10 bases; junction bases outside the gene matches: 0. The CDR3 DNA follows: TGTGCCAGCAGCTTAGGGACAGGAGCTTTCTTT. Protein product: CASSLGTGAFF. Complete variable domain (other parts from reference TRBV7-9 and TRBJ1-1): DTGVSQNPRHKITKRGQNVTFRCDPISEHNRLYWYRQTLGQGPEFLTYFQNEAQLEKSRLLSDRFSAERPKGSFSTLEIQRTEQGDSAMYLCASSLGTGAFFGQGTRLTVV.

This clone has a single count. The chain has TRBV6-5 and TRBJ1-2; tentatively, D is TRBD1 (6 bases). This CDR3 has 13 amino acids. V was pared by 7 bases and J by 8 bases, with 17 bases between. The V gene's germline CDR1 is MNHEY and CDR2 SVGAGI. CDR3 nucleotide sequence: TGTGCCAGCACCCGGGGGGCAGAGGGCGGCTACACCTTC. Translation gives CASTRGAEGGYTF.

The chain couples TRBV28 to TRBJ2-7; 7 positions match TRBD2. V dropped 6 bases and J dropped 5; count of bases not matched to a gene: 13. The CDR3 totals 15 residues. CDR1 and CDR2 from the germline V gene are MDHEN and SYDVKM. The CDR3 here is CASSFLGGGYNEQYF. CDR3 sequence (DNA): TGTGCCAGCAGCTTCCTTGGGGGGGGATATAACGAGCAGTACTTC. Variable domain in full (rest from reference TRBV28 and TRBJ2-7): DVKVTQSSRYLVKRTGEKVFLECVQDMDHENMFWYRQDPGLGLRLIYFSYDVKMKEKGDIPEGYSVSREKKERFSLILESASTNQTSMYLCASSFLGGGYNEQYFGPGTRLTVT.

Only one count was recorded for this clone. The rearrangement joins TRBV2 to TRBJ1-1, with 7 nucleotides matching TRBD1. The J segment lost 5 bases and the V segment lost 6 bases, leaving 6 bases of the junction unmatched. CDR3 length: 13 amino acids. The germline V gene has CDR1 SNHLY and CDR2 FYNNEI. For the CDR3, the DNA is TGTGCCAGCAGCGCGACAGGGTCGACTGAAGCTTTCTTT. Translation: CASSATGSTEAFF.

This chain links TRBV2 with TRBJ1-3; D not resolved. Trimming took 4 bases from V and 5 from J, leaving 9 bases between them. This CDR3 is built from 13 residues. Germline loops: CDR1 SNHLY, CDR2 FYNNEI. CDR3 sequence reads: CASSVEARNTIYF. CDR3 bases: TGTGCCAGCAGTGTGGAGGCGAGAAACACCATATATTTT.